Listed below are T cell receptor beta chains from one sample, sequenced in a study of blood T cell repertoires in COVID-19. Clones were sequenced by immunoSEQ multiplex PCR, and TCRdb holds only the in-frame ones, with some missing. Of 40,000 to 50,000 clones detected, approximately 85% appear once; the ten largest clones hold 14%. The source material was peripheral blood. The receptors derive from a human donor in a cohort sampled during active COVID-19. Both conserved end residues are part of each CDR3.

v_call,cdr3_aa
TRBV30,CAWSVSSNQPQHF
TRBV9,CASSVGASGYNEQFF
TRBV9,CASSVNPETPLHF
TRBV7-7,CASSPTSGSYEQYF
TRBV11-3,CASSPGTRKGNEQFF
TRBV30,CAWSSGAGYTF
TRBV18,CASSDRATTFDYTF
TRBV11-2,CASSPDGTVGYTF
TRBV5-6,CASNRYFGSGGNEQFF
TRBV4-1,CASSQDRTSGSQETQYF
TRBV6-2/TRBV6-3,CASGLQGRVGYEQYF
TRBV6-5,CASSYSRTGGGYGYTF
TRBV28,CASELEPGGNQPQHF
TRBV7-2,CASRRQGGSTEAFF
TRBV13,CASSGGGQVLSGNTIYF
TRBV5-4,CASSLSLAQEEQFF
TRBV6-5,CASSLQGATNEKLFF
TRBV7-3,CASSLGAPNYNEQFF
TRBV4-2,CASSQERISGNTIYF
TRBV4-3,CASSRGGTSGRAGRQETQYF
TRBV7-8,CASSRTGGYEQYF
TRBV5-4,CASSMDKDQPQHF
TRBV19,CASTPSPTGTGANVLTF
TRBV6-6,CASSYLAGPTDTQYF
TRBV7-2,CASSVLTPRYGYTF
TRBV19,CASTWDRSLSGELFF
TRBV7-2,CASSFGYSGSGETQYF
TRBV3-1/TRBV3-2,CASSQGSSNTEAFF
TRBV7-8,CASKKTAGALLEQYF
TRBV3-1/TRBV3-2,CASSQGLAGNTDTQYF
TRBV10-1,CASSEGSGGSYNEQFF
TRBV28,CASSSTDTIYF
TRBV6-5,CASSYSLNSEIRLYF
TRBV5-5,CASSTTGSSGNTIYF
TRBV29-1,CSGAGTSAYNEQFF
TRBV27,CASSLSGGLEAFF
TRBV3-1/TRBV3-2,CASSQDNNRGAGNEQFF
TRBV7-3,CASSLLGQSNTGELFF
TRBV5-1,CASSLSYSGSSYEQYF
TRBV5-5,CASSHRDRVDSPLHF
TRBV6-2/TRBV6-3,CANSYSRAVTYEQYF
TRBV18,CASSPSGRNTIYF
TRBV10-2,CATAPPQGQGAFGYTF
TRBV11-2,CASSLDPGQEETQYF
TRBV6-5,CASKGLAGGRDTQYF
TRBV7-2,CASRERGADGYTF
TRBV20-1,CSARRGGEQFF
TRBV5-1,CASSLFTGARTEAFF
TRBV7-9,CASSRRVEETQYF
TRBV6-5,CASGKPGRQARQYF
TRBV18,CASSRGTELAKNIQYF
TRBV18,CASSPGTRSSLIYEQYF
TRBV5-4,CASSLAGGPSYNEQFF
TRBV9,CASSAGLARAETQYF
TRBV7-8,CASSRDSSGEAFF
TRBV7-3,CASSSLGSGETQYF